Listed here are 31 T cell receptor beta chains from one sample, sequenced in a study of CD8 T cells in Susac syndrome (dated by TCRdb to about 2019). Libraries were prepared through the immunoSEQ multiplex PCR assay. RNA was extracted using the RNeasy kit, and roughly 0.5 to 1 ug of the RNA was reverse transcribed with random hexamers. The raw public data were reprocessed by TCRdb itself: fastp quality trimming at Q25, MiXCR clonotype calling, in-frame beta chains only. Rows are unified per CDR3 protein, each entry keeping the most common DNA and genes. The sample table lists 150,000 to 200,000 distinct CDR3 sequences, roughly nine tenths of them with a count of one. The ten most abundant clones make up about 0.1% of the sample. The sequenced sample consisted of CD4+ T cells from PBMCs. These receptors all stem from a human donor with Susac syndrome.

The rearrangement links TRBV7-2 to TRBJ2-2; D perhaps matches TRBD1 (6 bases). This CDR3 spans 15 amino acids. Germline lookup yields CDR1 SGHTA and CDR2 FQGNSA. The V gene lost 1 base and the J gene lost 4 bases, with 10 bases spanning the gap. The CDR3 loop is CASSLEGQITGELFF. Written as DNA, the CDR3 is TGTGCCAGCAGCTTAGAAGGACAGATCACCGGGGAGCTGTTTTTT.

The CDR3 nucleotides read TGCGCCAGTAAGGACTCGTTCCCTCCCTACGAGCAGTACTTC. It translates to CASKDSFPPYEQYF. V and J are TRBV10-2 and TRBJ2-7; tentatively, D is TRBD2 (5 bases). Germline assignment: CDR1 WSHSY and CDR2 SAAADI. Trimming stripped 9 bases from V and 2 bases from J, with 17 bases between. The CDR3 totals 14 residues.

The gene calls are TRBV11-2 and TRBJ1-3; D not certain. With 5 bases removed from V and 4 bases from J, the gap between germline ends came to 12 bases. In germline, CDR1 is SGHAT, CDR2 FQNNGV. The CDR3 totals 14 residues. CDR3 region: CASSAAGSGNTIYF. The CDR3 DNA reads TGTGCCAGCAGCGCCGCGGGCTCAGGAAACACCATATATTTT.

V usage is TRBV28 and J usage is TRBJ1-5; D is perhaps TRBD1 (5 bases). Trimming took off 1 base at V and 0 bases at J, with 16 bases between the two ends. Germline CDR1 and CDR2: MDHEN and SYDVKM. The CDR3 spans 18 residues. The CDR3: CASSLSFQGPYSNQPQHF. In DNA form, the CDR3 reads TGTGCCAGCAGTTTATCGTTCCAGGGACCATATAGCAATCAGCCCCAGCATTTT.

V is TRBV5-1 and J is TRBJ2-3; 9 bases are a match to TRBD2. V lost 10 bases to trimming and J lost 0 bases; unmatched junction nucleotides: 6. The germline gives CDR1 SGHRS, CDR2 YFSETQ. The CDR3 is made up of 14 amino acids. The CDR3 region is CASRTSASTDTQYF. In nucleotides, the CDR3 is TGCGCCTCCCGGACTAGCGCGAGCACAGATACGCAGTATTTT.

The chain uses TRBV7-9 and TRBJ2-6, with D perhaps TRBD2 (6 bases). V was clipped by 7 bases and J by 2 bases, with 18 bases between them. The germline CDR1 and CDR2 sequences are SEHNR and FQNEAQ (reference sequence). This CDR3 comprises 17 residues. For the CDR3, the DNA is TGTGCCAGCACCCTTCTGCGGGGAGGAGCTGGGGCCAACGTCCTGACTTTC. This gives the protein CASTLLRGGAGANVLTF.

V gene TRBV7-2 combines with J gene TRBJ2-7; D possibly corresponds to TRBD2 (6 bases). Germline V lookup: CDR1 SGHTA, CDR2 FQGNSA. Trimming removed 7 bases from V and 4 bases from J, with 17 bases in between. This CDR3 is 14 amino acids long. CDR3 region: CASNLPTGVYEQYF. The CDR3 DNA is TGTGCCAGCAACCTTCCTACGGGAGTATACGAGCAGTACTTC. Combining the CDR3 with reference TRBV7-2 and TRBJ2-7 gives the whole variable domain GAGVSQSPSNKVTEKGKDVELRCDPISGHTALYWYRQSLGQGLEFLIYFQGNSAPDKSGLPSDRFSAERTGGSVSTLTIQRTQQEDSAVYLCASNLPTGVYEQYFGPGTRLTVT.

This clonotype was picked up one time. CDR3 sequence: CASSLEVSYEQYF. DNA of the CDR3: TGTGCCAGCAGCCTTGAGGTCTCCTACGAGCAGTACTTC. This rearrangement joins TRBV7-6 to TRBJ2-7; D not certain. This CDR3 has 13 amino acids. CDR1 is SGHVS and CDR2 is FNYEAQ in the germline V gene. The germline V and J ends were trimmed by 5 bases and 0 bases, with 8 bases remaining between them.

V usage is TRBV20-1 and J usage is TRBJ1-4, with D unresolved. The CDR3 runs 14 residues. Between the trimmed V and J ends, which lost 5 bases and 0 bases, there was a span of 10 bases. The germline V gene has CDR1 DFQATT and CDR2 SNEGSKA (reference sequence). The CDR3 here is CSAWGTATNEKLFF. The CDR3 DNA follows: TGCAGTGCTTGGGGTACTGCAACTAATGAAAAACTGTTTTTT.

The rearrangement links TRBV5-1 to TRBJ2-7; 13 bases line up with TRBD2. V dropped 2 bases and J dropped 3; count of bases not matched to a gene: 5. This CDR3 has 16 amino acids. Germline V gene data show CDR1 as SGHRS and CDR2 as YFSETQ. The CDR3 nucleotides are TGCGCCAGCAGCTTAGAACTAGCGGGAGGGTTCTACGAGCAGTACTTC. Its protein product is CASSLELAGGFYEQYF.

This chain joins TRBV20-1 and TRBJ1-6; D is unclear. Trimming left V 2 bases short and J 9 bases short, with 14 bases between. The CDR3 is made up of 14 amino acids. The germline CDR1 and CDR2 sequences are DFQATT and SNEGSKA (reference sequence). The chain's CDR3 is CSARQSSEGSPLHF. The CDR3 DNA follows: TGCAGTGCTAGACAGTCCAGTGAGGGTTCACCCCTCCACTTT.

The chain joins TRBV4-1 to TRBJ2-3, with D hard to call. The CDR3 totals 17 residues. The V and J ends lost 1 base and 0 bases respectively, with 14 bases between them. Looked up from germline, CDR1 is MGHRA and CDR2 is YSYEKL. The CDR3 DNA follows: TGCGCCAGCAGCCAAGGCACACTTTTACCAAGCACAGATACGCAGTATTTT. Protein sequence: CASSQGTLLPSTDTQYF.

The gene calls are TRBV24-1 and TRBJ2-2; D not certain. The CDR3 length is 13 residues. CDR1 and CDR2 (germline): KGHDR, SFDVKD. The germline V and J ends were trimmed by 4 bases and 2 bases, with 4 bases remaining between them. The CDR3 nucleotides are TGTGCCACCAGTGACCCTAACACCGGGGAGCTGTTTTTT. Amino acid sequence: CATSDPNTGELFF.

The CDR3 bases are TGTGCCAGCGGTAGCCTACAGGGGGAGCCCCAGCATTTT. Amino acid sequence: CASGSLQGEPQHF. The genes are TRBV12-3 or TRBV12-4 and TRBJ1-5, with 8 positions matching TRBD1. The J segment lost 8 bases and the V segment lost 8 bases, leaving 8 bases of the junction unmatched. CDR3 size: 13 residues.

The chain uses TRBV5-1 and TRBJ2-7, with 9 positions matching TRBD1. The germline gives CDR1 SGHRS, CDR2 YFSETQ. V shed 3 bases and J 2 bases; nucleotides not matched to a gene: 6. The CDR3 has 15 amino acids. Here the CDR3 reads CASSYGGQGTYEQYF. CDR3 in DNA: TGCGCCAGCAGCTATGGGGGACAGGGTACCTACGAGCAGTACTTC.

The V and J genes are TRBV29-1 and TRBJ2-5, with 7 bases aligning to TRBD1. This CDR3 contains 12 residues. Losses at the gene ends were 6 bases for V and 1 base for J; bases not matched to a gene: 2. The germline V gene encodes CDR1 SQVTM and CDR2 ANQGSEA. The CDR3 reads CSVRTGQETQYF. The CDR3, as DNA: TGCAGCGTGAGGACAGGCCAAGAGACCCAGTACTTC.

The V and J genes are TRBV5-4 and TRBJ1-1; a possible D gene is TRBD1 (6 bases). The CDR3 is made up of 15 amino acids. Germline V gene lookup returns CDR1 SGHNT and CDR2 YYREEE (reference sequence). Trimming left V 0 bases short and J 2 bases short, with 11 bases between. The CDR3 DNA reads TGTGCCAGCAGCTTGGAATCAGGGGCAAACACTGAAGCTTTCTTT. Amino acid sequence: CASSLESGANTEAFF.

This chain connects TRBV20-1 to TRBJ2-3; maybe TRBD2 (6 bases). Trimming cost V 7 bases and J 0 bases, with 11 bases left between them. CDR3 size: 13 residues. Germline V gene sequence: CDR1 DFQATT, CDR2 SNEGSKA (reference sequence). The CDR3 protein is CSVPGTSTDTQYF. The CDR3 DNA reads as TGCAGTGTCCCCGGGACTAGCACAGATACGCAGTATTTT.

This rearrangement joins TRBV4-1 to TRBJ1-2, with no clear D. Trimming left V 0 bases short and J 4 bases short, with 12 bases between. Germline V gives CDR1 MGHRA, CDR2 YSYEKL. The CDR3 runs to 15 residues. The CDR3 reads CASSQDHTASYGYTF. The DNA of the CDR3 is TGCGCCAGCAGCCAAGATCATACAGCATCCTATGGCTACACCTTC.

J is TRBJ2-3 and V is TRBV5-1, with TRBD2 as a possible D gene (6 bases). The CDR3 is 16 residues long. V was cut by 2 bases and J by 6 bases, with 19 bases left in between. The germline V gene has CDR1 SGHRS and CDR2 YFSETQ. CDR3 in DNA: TGCGCCAGCAGCTTTGGTTCTCTTGCGGGACGGGATACGCAGTATTTT. Its translation is CASSFGSLAGRDTQYF.

This sequence joins TRBV5-1 and TRBJ2-3; the match to TRBD2 covers 8 bases. Germline CDR1 and CDR2: SGHRS and YFSETQ. The CDR3 is 16 residues long. The V segment lost 4 bases and the J segment 0 bases; nucleotides outside the gene matches: 7. The DNA of the CDR3 is TGCGCCAGCAGCCCTACTAGCGGAGGAAGCACAGATACGCAGTATTTT. It specifies CASSPTSGGSTDTQYF.

The chain recombines TRBV7-9 with TRBJ2-1; 8 bases line up with TRBD2. CDR1 SEHNR and CDR2 FQNEAQ come from the germline V gene (reference sequence). This CDR3 spans 18 amino acids. V trimming: 4 bases; J trimming: 0 bases; junction bases outside the gene matches: 11. In DNA form, the CDR3 reads TGTGCCAGCAGCTCCCCAACGGGGGGGAGGAGCTCCTACAATGAGCAGTTCTTC. This gives the protein CASSSPTGGRSSYNEQFF.

The gene calls are TRBV6-5 and TRBJ1-1; unclear D gene. Germline lookup yields CDR1 MNHEY and CDR2 SVGAGI. V was shortened by 2 bases and J by 5 bases, with 12 bases between the two germline ends. The CDR3 runs 14 residues. CDR3 sequence (DNA): TGTGCCAGCAGTTACAGGGAAAGTAGGACTGAAGCTTTCTTT. It translates to CASSYRESRTEAFF.

The V call is TRBV11-2, the J call TRBJ1-1; D remains unclear. Germline CDR1 and CDR2: SGHAT and FQNNGV. The CDR3 extends over 14 amino acids. V was cut by 0 bases and J by 11 bases, with 16 bases left in between. DNA for the CDR3: TGTGCCAGCAGCTTAGATAGGACCGCGGTACAGGCTTTCTTT. Amino acid sequence: CASSLDRTAVQAFF.

The chain combines TRBV7-6 with TRBJ2-7; D unresolved. Germline loops: CDR1 SGHVS, CDR2 FNYEAQ. V shed 1 base and J shed 2 bases, with 6 bases lying between them. CDR3 length: 13 amino acids. CDR3 bases: TGTGCCAGCAGCTTAGGACCCCCCTACGAGCAGTACTTC. Translating gives CASSLGPPYEQYF.

The V call is TRBV7-2, the J call TRBJ1-2; the D gene is possibly TRBD1 (6 bases). V dropped 5 bases and J dropped 3 bases, with 13 bases sitting between them. CDR3 length: 14 residues. The germline V gene encodes CDR1 SGHTA and CDR2 FQGNSA. In nucleotides, the CDR3 is TGTGCCAGCAGCACAACGACAGGTTACTATGGCTACACCTTC. This codes for CASSTTTGYYGYTF.

The chain employs TRBV4-1 and TRBJ2-1, with TRBD1 matching over 8 bases. V was pared by 0 bases and J by 9 bases, with 7 bases of the junction left unmatched. Germline V gene lookup returns CDR1 MGHRA and CDR2 YSYEKL. This CDR3 is 15 amino acids long. CDR3 in DNA: TGCGCCAGCAGCCAAGAGGGGACAGGAATAGGTGAGCAGTTCTTC. Protein product: CASSQEGTGIGEQFF.

CDR3 DNA sequence: TGTGCCAGCAGCACCGGGAGGGGGTCCTACGAGCAGTACTTC. Its translation: CASSTGRGSYEQYF. The V call is TRBV9, the J call TRBJ2-7; 8 bases are shared with TRBD2. Trimming cost V 4 bases and J 1 base; bases outside gene matches: 4. The CDR3 runs 14 residues. Germline CDR1 and CDR2: SGDLS and YYNGEE.

The chain's CDR3 is CATSRSGPYEQYF. The CDR3 DNA reads TGTGCCACCAGCCGTAGCGGCCCCTACGAGCAGTACTTC. The chain carries TRBV15 and TRBJ2-7; weak D call: TRBD2 (6 bases). V was clipped by 5 bases and J by 2 bases, with 10 bases between them. CDR3 length: 13 residues. Germline V gene lookup returns CDR1 LNHNV and CDR2 YYDKDF (reference sequence).

This chain links TRBV11-2 with TRBJ2-7; TRBD1 matches 9 bases. The ends lost 5 bases at V and 0 bases at J; junction bases unmatched: 8. This CDR3 region has 16 residues. Germline values: CDR1 SGHAT, CDR2 FQNNGV. CDR3 sequence reads: CASSPWDRANSYEQYF. DNA of the CDR3: TGTGCCAGCAGCCCATGGGACAGGGCAAACTCCTACGAGCAGTACTTC.

The CDR3 sequence: CASSAGDEQYF. In nucleotides, the CDR3 is TGTGCCAGTTCGGCGGGAGACGAGCAGTACTTC. J is TRBJ2-7 and V is TRBV10-3, with 7 nucleotides matching TRBD2. V lost 10 bases to trimming and J lost 5 bases; unmatched junction nucleotides: 5. The CDR3 length is 11 residues. CDR1 ENHRY and CDR2 SYGVKD come from the germline V gene.